Shown below are 25 T cell receptor beta chains from a single sample sequenced in a study of early T cells in non-severe SARS-CoV-2 infection. TCRdb itself ran the 5' RACE reads through MiXCR, one entry per CDR3 protein. In the table there are under 30,000 distinct CDR3 sequences, about 4.4% of which are singletons. The sample was whole blood. The receptors derive from an adult who was a healthcare worker with PCR-confirmed SARS-CoV-2 infection or an uninfected control (not recorded which).

This clonotype was counted between two and nine times. The chain employs TRBV11-2 and TRBJ2-1, with 7 bases identical to TRBD1. Germline V gene data show CDR1 as SGHAT and CDR2 as FQNNGV. V lost 5 bases to trimming and J lost 5 bases; unmatched junction nucleotides: 18. The CDR3 has 18 residues. The CDR3 sequence is CASSHRNRQGRIDNEQFF. The CDR3 DNA reads TGTGCCAGCAGCCACCGAAACCGACAGGGTAGGATAGACAATGAGCAGTTCTTC.

There are many counts of this clonotype. The rearrangement joins TRBV7-8 to TRBJ1-4; unclear D gene. Trimming removed 3 bases from V and 4 bases from J, with 12 bases in between. The CDR3 runs to 15 residues. The germline gives CDR1 SGHVS, CDR2 FQNEAQ. The CDR3 coding sequence is TGTGCCAGCAGCTTGGATCTGGGGAATAATGAAAAACTGTTTTTT. Translating gives CASSLDLGNNEKLFF.

This clonotype was seen repeatedly, ten times or more. The chain combines TRBV4-3 with TRBJ1-1; D is ambiguous. The V end was cut by 1 base, the J end by 4 bases, with 7 bases between. The CDR3 length is 13 residues. Per germline, CDR1 LGHNA and CDR2 YSLEER. CDR3 sequence (DNA): TGCGCCAGCAGCCAAGGGAAAGGCACTGAAGCTTTCTTT. Translating it yields CASSQGKGTEAFF.

At least ten counts were recorded for this clonotype. The CDR3 DNA reads as TGTGCCAGCAGCTTATCGGGGACTAGCGGGGGGCATCCGTATTTT. Protein product: CASSLSGTSGGHPYF. The chain combines TRBV7-2 with TRBJ2-3, with TRBD2 identical over 15 bases. With V trimmed by 2 bases and J by 14 bases, 8 bases remained unmatched. The CDR3 covers 15 residues. The germline CDR1 and CDR2 sequences are SGHTA and FQGNSA.

This clonotype was seen at least ten times. Because the CDR3's place on the DNA is in doubt, the DNA is left out and the CDR3 is given as listed by TCRdb. V gene TRBV4-3 combines with J gene TRBJ2-1; TRBD1, the table's D call, lacks a check against the DNA. Per germline, CDR1 LGHNA and CDR2 YSLEER. A total of 17 residues make up the CDR3, ends included. This CDR3 reads CASSQDFFGQGSNEQFF.

This clonotype was detected ten times or more. V and J are TRBV5-1 and TRBJ1-1; TRBD1 aligns across 7 bases. With 2 bases clipped from V and 2 bases from J, the junction kept 6 bases outside the gene matches. The CDR3 is made up of 15 amino acids. CDR1 and CDR2 (germline): SGHRS, YFSETQ. The CDR3 sequence is CASSFGTARNTEAFF. The CDR3 nucleotides are TGCGCCAGCAGCTTCGGGACAGCTAGAAACACTGAAGCTTTCTTT.

The chain joins TRBV29-1 to TRBJ2-1; 10 positions agree with TRBD2. J was trimmed by 9 bases and V by 4 bases; bases with no gene match: 6. The CDR3 has 13 amino acids. The germline gives CDR1 SQVTM, CDR2 ANQGSEA. CDR3 in amino acids: CSVAAGGGTEQFF. In DNA, the CDR3 is TGCAGCGTTGCAGCGGGAGGGGGCACTGAGCAGTTCTTC.

For this clonotype: A single base separates this from a much larger clone, so it may be a read error. Since no conserved phenylalanine or tryptophan closes the CDR3, a read error is the likely cause. J is TRBJ2-1 and V is TRBV7-2, with TRBD2 matching over 10 bases. Germline loops: CDR1 SGHTA, CDR2 FQGNSA. With 7 bases clipped from V and 6 bases from J, the junction kept 12 bases outside the gene matches. This CDR3 comprises 16 residues. CDR3 sequence (DNA): TGTGCCAGCAAACCGAATGGAGCGGGAGGGCCCAATGAGCAGTTCCTC. Translation: CASKPNGAGGPNEQFL.

This clonotype came up many times. J is TRBJ2-5 and V is TRBV4-3, with TRBD1 identical over 8 bases. This CDR3 contains 15 residues. V trimming: 1 base; J trimming: 5 bases; junction bases outside the gene matches: 6. The V gene's germline CDR1 is LGHNA and CDR2 YSLEER. The CDR3 loop is CASSQVWQGAETQYF. The CDR3 coding sequence is TGCGCCAGCAGCCAAGTATGGCAGGGGGCCGAGACCCAGTACTTC.

This clonotype showed up many times. Relative to the germline gene, one junction end is altered; a read error may explain this. The chain is built from TRBV7-7 and TRBJ2-7, with TRBD2 matching over 15 bases. The CDR3 is 15 residues long. CDR1 and CDR2 (germline): SSHAT, FNYEAQ (reference sequence). In DNA, the CDR3 is TGTGCTAGCAGCCCAGGGACTAGCGGGAGGTCCGAGCAGTACTTC. Translated: CASSPGTSGRSEQYF. Filled out from reference TRBV7-7 and TRBJ2-7, the complete variable domain reads GAGVSQSPRYKVTKRGQDVTLRCDPISSHATLYWYQQALGQGPEFLTYFNYEAQPDKSGLPSDRFSAERPEGSISTLTIQRTEQRDSAMYRCASSPGTSGRSEQYFGPGTRLTVT.

This clonotype was seen many times. The J gene is TRBJ2-7, the V gene TRBV6-5; D perhaps matches TRBD2 (6 bases). Trimming took 2 bases from V and 3 from J, leaving 17 bases between them. Germline-derived CDR1 and CDR2 are MNHEY and SVGAGI. This CDR3 contains 16 residues. CDR3 sequence (DNA): TGTGCCAGCAGTTACCTGGGGGGAAAGGACTACTACGAGCAGTACTTC. Protein sequence: CASSYLGGKDYYEQYF.

There are a few counts of this clonotype. V is TRBV4-2 and J is TRBJ2-7; D possibly uses TRBD1 or TRBD2 (5 bases each). Germline CDR1 LGHNA, CDR2 YNFKEQ. V gave up 3 bases and J gave up 2 bases, with 11 bases separating them. The CDR3 is made up of 14 amino acids. The CDR3 region has the DNA TGTGCCAGCAGCCAGGGGACGTTTACCTACGAGCAGTACTTC. Translating gives CASSQGTFTYEQYF.

This chain connects TRBV13 to TRBJ2-6; D ambiguous. Germline-derived CDR1 and CDR2 are PRHDT and FYEKMQ (reference sequence). Trimming left V 7 bases short and J 1 base short, with 11 bases between. The CDR3 has 15 amino acids. The CDR3 nucleotides are TGTGCCAGCACCTTGACTGGATCTGGGGCCAACGTCCTGACTTTC. Residues: CASTLTGSGANVLTF.

This clonotype was observed at least ten times. The rearrangement uses TRBV15 and TRBJ2-1, with 8 bases aligning to TRBD1. CDR1 and CDR2 from the germline V gene are LNHNV and YYDKDF (reference sequence). V shed 3 bases, J shed 3 bases, and the junction held 7 bases outside the gene matches. This CDR3 is 16 amino acids long. The CDR3 loop is CATSSKGQGDYNEQFF. CDR3 in DNA: TGTGCCACCAGCAGTAAAGGACAGGGCGACTACAATGAGCAGTTCTTC.

This clonotype was recorded at least ten times. The chain's CDR3 is CSVLAGLGEDTQYF. The CDR3 DNA follows: TGCAGCGTTCTAGCGGGTCTAGGGGAAGATACGCAGTATTTT. The gene calls are TRBV29-1 and TRBJ2-3, with 8 positions matching TRBD2. The CDR3 is made up of 14 amino acids. Looked up from germline, CDR1 is SQVTM and CDR2 is ANQGSEA. The junction had 9 bases not matched to a gene; V was cut back by 5 bases and J by 5 bases.

The rearrangement links TRBV20-1 to TRBJ2-7; no definite D call. From germline, CDR1 is DFQATT and CDR2 SNEGSKA (reference sequence). The CDR3 extends over 15 amino acids. The V gene lost 2 bases and the J gene lost 2 bases, with 16 bases spanning the gap. In nucleotides, the CDR3 is TGCAGTGCTAGAACCCCTAGAGGAGATCCCTACGAGCAGTACTTC. Encoded protein: CSARTPRGDPYEQYF.

The J gene is TRBJ1-2, the V gene TRBV20-1, with TRBD1 identical over 7 bases. Per germline, CDR1 DFQATT and CDR2 SNEGSKA (reference sequence). V lost 4 bases and J lost 7; bases outside the gene matches: 9. The CDR3 is 13 residues long. Here the CDR3 DNA reads TGCAGTGCTACTAATAGGGGGCTAGCTGGCTACACCTTC. Translation: CSATNRGLAGYTF.

This clonotype was observed many times. The chain has TRBV7-6 and TRBJ2-5, with TRBD2 identical over 9 bases. V was pared by 8 bases and J by 4 bases, with 2 bases of the junction left unmatched. CDR1 is SGHVS, CDR2 FNYEAQ, per germline. CDR3 length: 12 amino acids. This CDR3 reads CASRGGAETQYF. Written as DNA, the CDR3 is TGTGCCAGCCGCGGGGGGGCAGAGACCCAGTACTTC.

This clonotype was recorded many times. V usage is TRBV20-1 and J usage is TRBJ2-5; D perhaps matches TRBD1 (6 bases). The CDR3 covers 12 residues. V gave up 3 bases and J gave up 2 bases, with 7 bases separating them. Germline CDR1 is DFQATT and CDR2 is SNEGSKA (reference sequence). The CDR3 region is CSARGQQETQYF. CDR3 nucleotide sequence: TGCAGTGCTAGGGGACAACAAGAGACCCAGTACTTC.

The rearrangement joins TRBV7-9 to TRBJ2-7; the D gene could be TRBD1 or TRBD2 (6 bases each). Between the trimmed V and J ends, which lost 5 bases and 3 bases, there was a span of 23 bases. CDR1 and CDR2 from the germline V gene are SEHNR and FQNEAQ (reference sequence). This CDR3 has 17 residues. The CDR3 region has the DNA TGTGCCAGCAGCCCCTCCCCCCCTCGGAGGGACAACTACGAGCAGTACTTC. Amino acids: CASSPSPPRRDNYEQYF.

This clonotype has at least ten counts. The rearrangement uses TRBV20-1 and TRBJ1-2, with TRBD1 identical over 8 bases. Unmatched junction bases numbered 18, after V lost 8 bases and J lost 7 bases. This CDR3 has 15 residues. The germline CDR1 and CDR2 sequences are DFQATT and SNEGSKA (reference sequence). Written as DNA, the CDR3 is TGCAGTCCTTCGGTCTTCCCCGGACAGGGATCTGGCTACACCTTC. Translating gives CSPSVFPGQGSGYTF.

J is TRBJ2-7 and V is TRBV6-2 or TRBV6-3; tentative D call: TRBD1 (6 bases). This CDR3 spans 13 amino acids. V lost 4 bases and J lost 2, with 9 bases in between. CDR1 MNHEY and CDR2 SVGEGT come from the germline V gene. Here the CDR3 reads CASSFRDTYEQYF. CDR3 coding DNA: TGTGCCAGCAGTTTTAGGGACACCTACGAGCAGTACTTC.

This clonotype was detected ten times or more. V is TRBV11-2 and J is TRBJ2-7; D tentatively reads TRBD1 or TRBD2 (5 bases each). Trimming removed 1 base at V and 2 bases at J, with 21 bases between. This CDR3 has 18 amino acids. Germline V gene sequence: CDR1 SGHAT, CDR2 FQNNGV. CDR3 nucleotides: TGTGCCAGCAGCTTAGCTTCGGGGCGGGCCTGGAGCACCTACGAGCAGTACTTC. The encoded protein is CASSLASGRAWSTYEQYF. The full variable domain, its missing parts supplied by reference TRBV11-2 and TRBJ2-7, is EAGVAQSPRYKIIEKRQSVAFWCNPISGHATLYWYQQILGQGPKLLIQFQNNGVVDDSQLPKDRFSAERLKGVDSTLKIQPAKLEDSAVYLCASSLASGRAWSTYEQYFGPGTRLTVT.

This clonotype was seen many times. V gene TRBV29-1 combines with J gene TRBJ2-5; no clear D. The CDR3 spans 11 residues. Germline lookup yields CDR1 SQVTM and CDR2 ANQGSEA. Deletions cut 7 bases from V and 5 bases from J, with 11 bases between. Here the CDR3 DNA reads TGCAGCGGTGGGATGGGGGAGACCCAGTACTTC. Encoded protein: CSGGMGETQYF.

This clonotype was seen repeatedly, ten times or more. The chain joins TRBV28 to TRBJ2-7; 10 bases match TRBD2. Germline V gene sequence: CDR1 MDHEN, CDR2 SYDVKM. V was clipped by 10 bases and J by 5 bases; unmatched bases: 14. The CDR3 is 15 residues long. Here the CDR3 reads CATGALAGVVNEQYF. CDR3 nucleotides: TGTGCCACCGGGGCCCTAGCGGGAGTAGTGAACGAGCAGTACTTC.